Following are 22 T cell receptor beta chains from one sample sequenced in a study of T cell responses to AZD1222 COVID-19 vaccine (dated by TCRdb to the early 2020s). The label giving this sample's time point can be read as: baseline before first vaccination. The treatment or condition label on this specimen signifies: meningococcal conjugate vaccine given as trial control. Libraries came from the immunoSEQ multiplex PCR assay. TCRdb holds this immuneACCESS table with in-frame rearrangements only. Some clones are missing; in checked studies, unresolved V genes explain under half, and the rest has no known cause. This sample holds around 100,000 clones; around 87% were observed only once. Of the sample, over 4% falls within the top ten clones. The source was peripheral blood, collected on day 0 of MenACWY control vaccination. Receptor source: an adult in good health.

The chain recombines TRBV30 with TRBJ2-2, with TRBD1 matching 8 bases. The CDR3 spans 14 residues. Germline V lookup: CDR1 GTSNPN, CDR2 SVGIG (reference sequence). V was clipped by 5 bases and J by 6 bases; unmatched bases: 8. The CDR3 loop reads CAWAQPTGAGELFF. CDR3 coding DNA: TGTGCCTGGGCACAGCCGACAGGGGCCGGGGAGCTGTTTTTT. Together with reference TRBV30 and TRBJ2-2, the CDR3 gives the full variable domain: SQTIHQWPATLVQPVGSPLSLECTVEGTSNPNLYWYRQAAGRGLQLLFYSVGIGQISSEVPQNLSASRPQDRQFILSSKKLLLSDSGFYLCAWAQPTGAGELFFGEGSRLTVL.

This chain uses TRBV7-2 with TRBJ1-2; D remains ambiguous. Germline-derived CDR1 and CDR2 are SGHTA and FQGNSA. V was cut by 3 bases and J by 2 bases, with 4 bases left in between. The CDR3 extends over 12 amino acids. CDR3 sequence: CASSFTNYGYTF. The CDR3 DNA sequence: TGTGCCAGCAGCTTTACCAACTATGGCTACACCTTC.

The V call is TRBV7-2, the J call TRBJ2-1; tentative D call: TRBD2 (5 bases). CDR1 SGHTA and CDR2 FQGNSA come from the germline V gene. The CDR3 covers 16 residues. The V end lost 5 bases, the J end lost 9 bases, and 23 bases lay between the germline ends. The CDR3 DNA follows: TGTGCCAGCAGCAGTAGTTCGATAACAAATCGGGGTGAGCAGTTCTTC. The encoded protein is CASSSSSITNRGEQFF.

To note about this clone: Additional DNA sequences in this sample encode the identical CDR3. V usage is TRBV28 and J usage is TRBJ2-2, with D unresolved. Trimming removed 3 bases from V and 2 bases from J, with 4 bases in between. From germline, CDR1 is MDHEN and CDR2 SYDVKM. CDR3 length: 13 residues. CDR3 protein: CASSLLNTGELFF. The CDR3, as DNA: TGTGCCAGCAGTTTGCTCAACACCGGGGAGCTGTTTTTT. The full variable domain, with the rest looked up from reference TRBV28 and TRBJ2-2, is DVKVTQSSRYLVKRTGEKVFLECVQDMDHENMFWYRQDPGLGLRLIYFSYDVKMKEKGDIPEGYSVSREKKERFSLILESASTNQTSMYLCASSLLNTGELFFGEGSRLTVL.

This clone was recorded a few times. The rearrangement joins TRBV7-2 to TRBJ1-1; D is unclear. Trimming removed 5 bases from V and 7 bases from J, with 14 bases in between. This CDR3 has 13 residues. The germline gives CDR1 SGHTA, CDR2 FQGNSA. The CDR3 region is CASSPPRPGEAFF. In DNA, the CDR3 is TGTGCCAGCAGCCCACCCCGGCCCGGTGAAGCTTTCTTT.

The rearrangement uses TRBV7-2 and TRBJ2-7, with 7 positions matching TRBD2. The ends lost 1 base at V and 1 base at J; junction bases unmatched: 4. CDR1 is SGHTA, CDR2 FQGNSA, per germline. CDR3 length equals 15 residues. The DNA of the CDR3 is TGTGCCAGCAGCTTAGGGGCACTAGCGTCCTACGAGCAGTACTTC. Translating gives CASSLGALASYEQYF.

A note on this clone: One junction end does not reproduce the germline sequence, and a read error may be involved. V is TRBV12-3 or TRBV12-4 and J is TRBJ2-5; D is uncertain. This CDR3 spans 13 amino acids. The CDR3 loop is CASSFAGEEIQYF. The CDR3 DNA sequence: TGTGCCAGCAGCTTTGCTGGGGAAGAGATCCAGTACTTC.

The V call is TRBV19, the J call TRBJ2-2, with D hard to call. Germline loops: CDR1 LNHDA, CDR2 SQIVND (reference sequence). The CDR3 spans 13 residues. V lost 7 bases and J lost 3, with 9 bases in between. The CDR3 loop is CASILADTGELFF. The DNA of the CDR3 is TGTGCCAGTATCTTGGCGGACACCGGGGAGCTGTTTTTT.

The V call is TRBV6-2 or TRBV6-3, the J call TRBJ2-7; D is unclear. Per germline, CDR1 MNHEY and CDR2 SVGEGT. The CDR3 has 15 amino acids. V lost 4 bases and J lost 0, with 13 bases in between. The CDR3 DNA sequence: TGTGCCAGCAGTTCCGGACCAAGGAGCTCCTACGAGCAGTACTTC. As protein: CASSSGPRSSYEQYF.

V gene TRBV19 combines with J gene TRBJ1-6; D is perhaps TRBD1 (6 bases). Germline values: CDR1 LNHDA, CDR2 SQIVND (reference sequence). The length of the CDR3 is 15 residues. Between the trimmed V and J ends, which lost 4 bases and 4 bases, there was a span of 11 bases. CDR3 sequence: CASSTSTGYNSPLHF. The CDR3 bases are TGTGCCAGTAGTACGTCGACAGGATATAATTCACCCCTCCACTTT.

This rearrangement joins TRBV28 to TRBJ2-7; possible D gene TRBD1, 6 bases. V lost 8 bases, J lost 2 bases, and 13 bases lay in between. The length of the CDR3 is 13 residues. From germline, CDR1 is MDHEN and CDR2 SYDVKM. In nucleotides, the CDR3 is TGTGCCAGCCAAAGACAGGCCACCTACGAGCAGTACTTC. Protein sequence: CASQRQATYEQYF. Using reference TRBV28 and TRBJ2-7 for the parts outside the CDR3, the full variable domain is DVKVTQSSRYLVKRTGEKVFLECVQDMDHENMFWYRQDPGLGLRLIYFSYDVKMKEKGDIPEGYSVSREKKERFSLILESASTNQTSMYLCASQRQATYEQYFGPGTRLTVT.

This clone was detected a few times. This chain uses TRBV7-9 with TRBJ1-2, with a tentative D call TRBD1 (6 bases). Trimming removed 8 bases from V and 5 bases from J, with 15 bases in between. The CDR3 spans 13 residues. Germline values: CDR1 SEHNR, CDR2 FQNEAQ (reference sequence). The CDR3 bases are TGTGCCAGCGAACAGGGAGGGGAATATGGCTACACCTTC. This translates into CASEQGGEYGYTF.

The chain carries TRBV28 and TRBJ1-5, with 10 bases aligning to TRBD1. Germline assignment: CDR1 MDHEN and CDR2 SYDVKM. This CDR3 is 15 amino acids long. V lost 6 bases, J lost 5 bases, and 7 bases stayed unmatched. CDR3 region: CASSPLGTGDQPQHF. For the CDR3, the DNA is TGTGCCAGCAGCCCCCTGGGGACAGGGGATCAGCCCCAGCATTTT.

This chain connects TRBV28 to TRBJ2-7, with 7 bases that match TRBD2. V shed 3 bases, J shed 4 bases, and the junction held 15 bases outside the gene matches. The CDR3 totals 17 residues. Germline V gives CDR1 MDHEN, CDR2 SYDVKM. CDR3 in DNA: TGTGCCAGCAGTTTGACTGTGCGGGAGAGCCCCTCTTACGAGCAGTACTTC. Translating gives CASSLTVRESPSYEQYF.

This rearrangement joins TRBV2 to TRBJ2-7, with 7 bases aligning to TRBD2. The CDR3 is 13 residues long. V dropped 4 bases and J dropped 2; count of bases not matched to a gene: 2. Germline V gives CDR1 SNHLY, CDR2 FYNNEI. CDR3 DNA: TGTGCCAGCAGTGTGACTAGCACCTACGAGCAGTACTTC. Protein sequence: CASSVTSTYEQYF.

J is TRBJ2-3 and V is TRBV24-1; D not resolved. The V end lost 3 bases, the J end lost 1 base, and 7 bases lay between the germline ends. The germline V gene encodes CDR1 KGHDR and CDR2 SFDVKD. This CDR3 region has 14 residues. The CDR3 DNA follows: TGTGCCACCAGTGATACATCCCGCACAGATACGCAGTATTTT. The encoded protein is CATSDTSRTDTQYF.

The chain has TRBV7-8 and TRBJ1-1; TRBD1 is a possible D gene (5 bases). The CDR3 is made up of 15 amino acids. V gave up 1 base and J gave up 0 bases, with 9 bases separating them. In germline, CDR1 is SGHVS, CDR2 FQNEAQ. DNA of the CDR3: TGTGCCAGCAGCTTAGTAGGGGTCATGAACACTGAAGCTTTCTTT. Protein: CASSLVGVMNTEAFF.

The chain has TRBV29-1 and TRBJ1-2; a possible D gene is TRBD1 (6 bases). Germline CDR1 SQVTM, CDR2 ANQGSEA. The CDR3 totals 11 residues. Trimming cost V 4 bases and J 8 bases, with 11 bases left between them. This chain's CDR3 is CSVVLGGGYTF. For the CDR3, the DNA is TGCAGCGTTGTGTTAGGGGGAGGCTACACCTTC.

The V gene is TRBV5-1, the J gene TRBJ2-7; 7 positions match TRBD1. CDR1 SGHRS and CDR2 YFSETQ come from the germline V gene. CDR3 length: 14 residues. After removal of 2 bases from V and 3 bases from J, the junction contained 5 bases not matched to a gene. The CDR3 loop is CASSFTRDSYEQYF. The CDR3 DNA reads TGCGCCAGCAGCTTTACCCGGGACAGCTACGAGCAGTACTTC.

This clone was seen only a few times. DNA of the CDR3: TGTGCCAGCAGCCCCTTGGGTGGGACAATGTTTTTT. This translates into CASSPLGGTMFF. The gene calls are TRBV5-5 and TRBJ1-4; a possible D gene is TRBD1 (6 bases). The CDR3 spans 12 residues. Germline CDR1 and CDR2: SGHKS and YYEKEE (reference sequence). V was cut by 4 bases and J by 15 bases, with 16 bases left in between.

The rearrangement links TRBV3-1 (or the pseudogene TRBV3-2) to TRBJ2-1, with D perhaps matching TRBD1 or TRBD2 (5 bases each). Germline V gene data show CDR1 as LGHDT and CDR2 as YNNKEL (reference sequence). Deletions cut 4 bases from V and 0 bases from J, with 16 bases between. The CDR3 contains 17 residues. CDR3 residues: CASSRDLYLPSYNEQFF. CDR3 sequence (DNA): TGTGCCAGCAGCCGGGACCTTTACCTCCCCTCCTACAATGAGCAGTTCTTC.

Only a few counts were recorded for this clone. This chain uses TRBV19 with TRBJ1-4; no firm D call. Between the trimmed V and J ends, which lost 3 bases and 3 bases, there was a span of 5 bases. This CDR3 contains 13 residues. The germline CDR1 and CDR2 sequences are LNHDA and SQIVND (reference sequence). The CDR3 region is CASSISANEKLFF. CDR3 sequence (DNA): TGTGCCAGTAGTATTTCGGCTAATGAAAAACTGTTTTTT.